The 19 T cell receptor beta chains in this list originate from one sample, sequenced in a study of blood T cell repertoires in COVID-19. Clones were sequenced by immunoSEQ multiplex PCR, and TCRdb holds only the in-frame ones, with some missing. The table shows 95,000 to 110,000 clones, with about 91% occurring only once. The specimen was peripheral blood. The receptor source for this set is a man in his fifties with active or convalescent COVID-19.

The CDR3 nucleotides are TGTGCCAGCAGTACACAGGGAGGGGGTAATGAAAAACTGTTTTTT. Translated, it gives CASSTQGGGNEKLFF. The rearrangement uses TRBV5-4 and TRBJ1-4; D is possibly TRBD1 (6 bases). Germline CDR1 is SGHNT and CDR2 is YYREEE (reference sequence). Trimming stripped 5 bases from V and 4 bases from J, with 15 bases between. The CDR3 contains 15 residues. Drawing the rest from reference TRBV5-4 and TRBJ1-4, the complete variable domain is ETGVTQSPTHLIKTRGQQVTLRCSSQSGHNTVSWYQQALGQGPQFIFQYYREEENGRGNFPPRFSGLQFPNYSSELNVNALELDDSALYLCASSTQGGGNEKLFFGSGTQLSVL.

The CDR3 bases are TGTGCCAGTAGTATTCGAACAGGGGGCACAGATACGCAGTATTTT. The encoded protein is CASSIRTGGTDTQYF. The V gene is TRBV19, the J gene TRBJ2-3; 7 bases line up with TRBD1. The germline gives CDR1 LNHDA, CDR2 SQIVND (reference sequence). The CDR3 has 15 residues. V lost 3 bases and J lost 1; bases outside the gene matches: 4.

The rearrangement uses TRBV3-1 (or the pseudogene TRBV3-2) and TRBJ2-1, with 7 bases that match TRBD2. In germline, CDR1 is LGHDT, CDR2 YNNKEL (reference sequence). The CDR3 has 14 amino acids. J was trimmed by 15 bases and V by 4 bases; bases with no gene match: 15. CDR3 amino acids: CASSLNDEGGPRFF. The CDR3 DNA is TGTGCCAGCAGCCTAAACGACGAGGGAGGGCCAAGGTTCTTC.

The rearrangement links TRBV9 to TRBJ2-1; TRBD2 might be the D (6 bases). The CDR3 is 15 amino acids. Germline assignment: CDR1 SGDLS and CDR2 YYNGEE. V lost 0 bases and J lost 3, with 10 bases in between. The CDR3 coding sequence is TGTGCCAGCAGCGTAGGGACTACTGGCTACAATGAGCAGTTCTTC. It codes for CASSVGTTGYNEQFF. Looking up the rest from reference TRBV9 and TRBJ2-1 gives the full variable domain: DSGVTQTPKHLITATGQRVTLRCSPRSGDLSVYWYQQSLDQGLQFLIQYYNGEERAKGNILERFSAQQFPDLHSELNLSSLELGDSALYFCASSVGTTGYNEQFFGPGTRLTVL.

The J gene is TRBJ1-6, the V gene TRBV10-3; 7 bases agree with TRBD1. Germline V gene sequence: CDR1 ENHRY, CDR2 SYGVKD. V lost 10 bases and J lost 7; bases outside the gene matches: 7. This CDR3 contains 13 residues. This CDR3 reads CATSGQLNSPLHF. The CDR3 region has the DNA TGTGCCACGTCGGGACAGTTGAATTCACCCCTCCACTTT.

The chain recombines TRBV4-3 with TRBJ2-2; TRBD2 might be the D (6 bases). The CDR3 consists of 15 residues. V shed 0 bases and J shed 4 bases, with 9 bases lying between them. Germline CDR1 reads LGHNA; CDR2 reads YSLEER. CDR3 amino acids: CASSQDGGTTGELFF. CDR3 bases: TGCGCCAGCAGCCAAGATGGAGGGACCACCGGGGAGCTGTTTTTT.

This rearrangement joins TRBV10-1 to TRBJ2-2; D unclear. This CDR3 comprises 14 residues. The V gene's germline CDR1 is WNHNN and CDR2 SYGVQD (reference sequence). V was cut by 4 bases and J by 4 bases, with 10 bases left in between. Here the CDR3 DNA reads TGCGCCAGCAGTGTTGGCGGCGGCACCGGGGAGCTGTTTTTT. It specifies CASSVGGGTGELFF.

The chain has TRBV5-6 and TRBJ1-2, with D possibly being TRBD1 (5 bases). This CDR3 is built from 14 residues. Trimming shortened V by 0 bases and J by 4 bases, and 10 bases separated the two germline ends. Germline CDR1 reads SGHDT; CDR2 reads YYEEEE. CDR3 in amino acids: CASSLARQPYGYTF. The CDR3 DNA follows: TGTGCCAGCAGCTTGGCCCGACAGCCCTATGGCTACACCTTC.

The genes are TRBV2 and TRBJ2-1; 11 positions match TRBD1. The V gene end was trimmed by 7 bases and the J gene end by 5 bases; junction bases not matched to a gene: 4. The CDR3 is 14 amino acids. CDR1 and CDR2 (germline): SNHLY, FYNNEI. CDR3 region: CASNRDRGDNEQFF. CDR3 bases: TGTGCCAGCAATCGGGACAGGGGGGACAATGAGCAGTTCTTC.

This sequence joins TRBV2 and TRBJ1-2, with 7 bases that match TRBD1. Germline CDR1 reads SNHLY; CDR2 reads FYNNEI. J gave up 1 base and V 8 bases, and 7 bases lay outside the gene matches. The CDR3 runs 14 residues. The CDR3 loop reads CASVEGAHNYGYTF. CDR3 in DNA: TGTGCCAGCGTAGAGGGGGCGCATAACTATGGCTACACCTTC.

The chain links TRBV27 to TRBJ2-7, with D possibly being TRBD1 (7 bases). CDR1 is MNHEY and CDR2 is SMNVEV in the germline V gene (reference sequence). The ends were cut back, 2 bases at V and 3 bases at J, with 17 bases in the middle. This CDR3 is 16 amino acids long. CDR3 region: CASSLLAPQGGYEQYF. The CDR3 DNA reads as TGTGCCAGCAGTTTACTTGCCCCCCAGGGGGGCTACGAGCAGTACTTC.

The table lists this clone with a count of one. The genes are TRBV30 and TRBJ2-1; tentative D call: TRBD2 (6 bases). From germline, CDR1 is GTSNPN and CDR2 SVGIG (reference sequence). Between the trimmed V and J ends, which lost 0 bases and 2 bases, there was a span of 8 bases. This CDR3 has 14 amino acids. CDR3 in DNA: TGTGCCTGGAGTGTCGGCGGGACCTACAATGAGCAGTTCTTC. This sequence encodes CAWSVGGTYNEQFF.

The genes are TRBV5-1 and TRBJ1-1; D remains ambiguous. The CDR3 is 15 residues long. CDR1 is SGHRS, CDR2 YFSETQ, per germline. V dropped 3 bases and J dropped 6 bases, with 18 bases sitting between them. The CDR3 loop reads CASSSGEVGVPEAFF. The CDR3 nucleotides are TGCGCCAGCAGCTCTGGGGAGGTTGGGGTACCTGAAGCTTTCTTT. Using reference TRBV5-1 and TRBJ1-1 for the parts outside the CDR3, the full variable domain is KAGVTQTPRYLIKTRGQQVTLSCSPISGHRSVSWYQQTPGQGLQFLFEYFSETQRNKGNFPGRFSGRQFSNSRSEMNVSTLELGDSALYLCASSSGEVGVPEAFFGQGTRLTVV.

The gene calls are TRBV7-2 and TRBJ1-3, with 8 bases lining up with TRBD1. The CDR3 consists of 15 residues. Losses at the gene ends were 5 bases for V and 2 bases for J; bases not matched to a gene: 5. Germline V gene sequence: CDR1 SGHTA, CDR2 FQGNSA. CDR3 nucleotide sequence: TGTGCCAGCAGCCTCGGACAGGGTACTGGAAACACCATATATTTT. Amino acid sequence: CASSLGQGTGNTIYF.

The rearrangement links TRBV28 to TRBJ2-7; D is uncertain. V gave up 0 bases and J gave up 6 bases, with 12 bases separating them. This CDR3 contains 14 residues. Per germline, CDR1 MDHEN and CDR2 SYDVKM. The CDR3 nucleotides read TGTGCCAGCAGTTTATGGACTCGGGTTACCGAGCAGTACTTC. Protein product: CASSLWTRVTEQYF. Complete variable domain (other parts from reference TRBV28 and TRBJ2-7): DVKVTQSSRYLVKRTGEKVFLECVQDMDHENMFWYRQDPGLGLRLIYFSYDVKMKEKGDIPEGYSVSREKKERFSLILESASTNQTSMYLCASSLWTRVTEQYFGPGTRLTVT.

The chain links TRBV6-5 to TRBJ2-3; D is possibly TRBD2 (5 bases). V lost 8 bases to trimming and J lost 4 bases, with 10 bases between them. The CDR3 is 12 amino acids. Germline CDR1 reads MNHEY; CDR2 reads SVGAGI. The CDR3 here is CASGSSADTQYF. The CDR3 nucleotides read TGTGCCAGCGGGAGTAGTGCAGATACGCAGTATTTT.

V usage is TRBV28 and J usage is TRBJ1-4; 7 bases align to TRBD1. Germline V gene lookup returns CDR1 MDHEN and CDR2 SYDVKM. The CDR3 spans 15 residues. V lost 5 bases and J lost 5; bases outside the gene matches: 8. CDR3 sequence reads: CASSPLSGGNEKLFF. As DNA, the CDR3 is TGTGCCAGCAGTCCGCTTTCAGGGGGGAATGAAAAACTGTTTTTT.

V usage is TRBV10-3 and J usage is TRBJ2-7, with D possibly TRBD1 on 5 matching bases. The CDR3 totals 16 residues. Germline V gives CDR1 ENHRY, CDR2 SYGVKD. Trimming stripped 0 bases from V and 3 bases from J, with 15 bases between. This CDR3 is CAISESRQGAFYEQYF. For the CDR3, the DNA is TGTGCCATCAGTGAGTCGCGACAAGGGGCTTTCTACGAGCAGTACTTC.

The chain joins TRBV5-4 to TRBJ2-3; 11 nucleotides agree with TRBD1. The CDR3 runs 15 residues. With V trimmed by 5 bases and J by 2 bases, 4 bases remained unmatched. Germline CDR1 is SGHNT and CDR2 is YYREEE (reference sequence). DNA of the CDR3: TGTGCCAGCAGGCTGGACAGGGGGCACACAGATACGCAGTATTTT. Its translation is CASRLDRGHTDTQYF.